This T cell receptor (beta chain) was sequenced for a study of OX40 agonist ivuxolimab in advanced cancers. Study overall: Earlier anti-PD-1, anti-PD-L1 or anti-CTLA-4 therapy was permitted; roughly 37% had received some.

Worth noting for this clone: The antigen remains unidentified.

Sequenced by immunoSEQ multiplex PCR; TCRdb stores in-frame clones only, minus some. The data hold thousands of clones, with 79% observed a single time. Whole-study results and caveats: Compared with CD4+, CD8+ T cells on average had more expanded clones. CD4+ and CD8+ blood T cells expanded clonally by week 6 at 0.1 to 3.0 mg/kg.

CDR3 length: 15 residues. The trim removed 5 bases at V and 5 bases at J, leaving 8 bases unmatched. Germline assignment: CDR1 SGHRS and CDR2 YFSETQ. The material was CD4+ or CD8+ T cells sorted from blood, obtained in a trial of the OX40 agonist ivuxolimab. This clonotype was sampled from an adult with an advanced solid tumor such as melanoma, head and neck, liver or kidney cancer. This chain joins TRBV5-1 and TRBJ2-1; 9 bases are a match to TRBD2. The CDR3 reads CASRLTSGDNNEQFF. The CDR3 DNA reads as TGCGCCAGCAGGTTGACTAGCGGAGATAACAATGAGCAGTTCTTC.